This passage covers 11 T cell receptor beta chains from one sample sequenced in a study of CD8+ T cells in alopecia areata. Described treatment: oral pan-JAK inhibitor, 5-10 mg twice daily. cDNA prepared by RNA extraction and subsequent reverse transcription served as the template for sequencing. Only in-frame clones appear in the TCRdb table, and some are missing; sequencing was by immunoSEQ multiplex PCR. The sample contains approximately 280,000 clones, nearly 60% of which appear only once. The sequences come from CD4+ T cells sorted from blood, collected at week 24, from a patient treated with tofacitinib. Receptors originate from a human donor with alopecia areata.

The chain combines TRBV29-1 with TRBJ2-7; a possible D gene is TRBD1 (5 bases). This CDR3 region has 15 residues. V lost 0 bases to trimming and J lost 3 bases, with 15 bases between them. CDR1 and CDR2 (germline): SQVTM, ANQGSEA. The CDR3 bases are TGCAGCGTTGAAGAGTCACAGGCGAATATCTACGAGCAGTACTTC. This gives the protein CSVEESQANIYEQYF.

The chain employs TRBV7-2 and TRBJ1-5; D gene uncertain. Trimming removed 5 bases from V and 4 bases from J, with 12 bases in between. The CDR3 consists of 14 residues. Germline CDR1 is SGHTA and CDR2 is FQGNSA. The CDR3 DNA follows: TGTGCCAGCAGCCCCGTCGGGCCGAATCAGCCCCAGCATTTT. Protein: CASSPVGPNQPQHF.

The chain carries TRBV27 and TRBJ1-6, with a possible D match to TRBD1 (5 bases). V lost 3 bases and J lost 12, with 12 bases in between. The germline CDR1 and CDR2 sequences are MNHEY and SMNVEV (reference sequence). The CDR3 has 13 amino acids. CDR3 nucleotides: TGTGCCAGCAGTTTCCGGCCCGGGGGACCCCTCCACTTT. Residues: CASSFRPGGPLHF.

This rearrangement joins TRBV4-1 to TRBJ1-4; 8 bases fit TRBD1. Trimming cost V 4 bases and J 3 bases; bases outside gene matches: 4. In germline, CDR1 is MGHRA, CDR2 YSYEKL. This CDR3 is built from 15 residues. This CDR3 reads CASSPGQGPNEKLFF. Here the CDR3 DNA reads TGCGCCAGCAGCCCAGGACAGGGACCTAATGAAAAACTGTTTTTT.

The rearrangement joins TRBV20-1 to TRBJ1-2, with no clear D. The CDR3 consists of 11 residues. V lost 8 bases and J lost 5, with 12 bases in between. Germline V gene sequence: CDR1 DFQATT, CDR2 SNEGSKA (reference sequence). CDR3 coding DNA: TGCAGTTTCGATGGAACGTATGGCTACACCTTC. This gives the protein CSFDGTYGYTF.

The chain couples TRBV2 to TRBJ1-2, with TRBD1 matching 7 bases. Germline CDR1 is SNHLY and CDR2 is FYNNEI. J lost 6 bases, V lost 7 bases, and 14 bases had no gene match. This CDR3 has 15 amino acids. CDR3 bases: TGTGCCAGCACCTACAGGGGTGGAGACCGGGATGGCTACACCTTC. It is translated as CASTYRGGDRDGYTF.

V is TRBV7-9 and J is TRBJ2-2, with a tentative D call TRBD2 (5 bases). V was cut by 5 bases and J by 5 bases, with 15 bases left in between. This CDR3 contains 15 residues. Germline V gives CDR1 SEHNR, CDR2 FQNEAQ (reference sequence). CDR3 sequence: CASSARGILTGELFF. In DNA, the CDR3 is TGTGCCAGCAGCGCCCGAGGGATTTTGACCGGGGAGCTGTTTTTT.

V is TRBV11-2 and J is TRBJ2-7, with a tentative D call TRBD1 (6 bases). Germline assignment: CDR1 SGHAT and CDR2 FQNNGV. V lost 2 bases, J lost 2 bases, and 10 bases lay in between. The CDR3 extends over 14 amino acids. This CDR3 is CASSLTGSTYEQYF. Here the CDR3 DNA reads TGTGCCAGCAGCTTAACAGGGTCAACCTACGAGCAGTACTTC.

The rearrangement links TRBV7-9 to TRBJ1-5; D gene uncertain. CDR3 length: 13 residues. Germline V gene lookup returns CDR1 SEHNR and CDR2 FQNEAQ (reference sequence). Trimming shortened V by 6 bases and J by 2 bases, and 8 bases separated the two germline ends. CDR3 protein: CASSSIGNQPQHF. Written as DNA, the CDR3 is TGTGCCAGCAGTTCCATCGGCAATCAGCCCCAGCATTTT.

This clone was recorded a few times. The CDR3 region is CASSGTAYGYTF. CDR3 sequence (DNA): TGTGCCAGCAGTGGGACAGCCTATGGCTACACCTTC. The chain has TRBV2 and TRBJ1-2; D perhaps matches TRBD1 (6 bases). The CDR3 contains 12 residues. Per germline, CDR1 SNHLY and CDR2 FYNNEI. V was clipped by 4 bases and J by 4 bases, with 7 bases between them. The full variable domain, completed using reference TRBV2 and TRBJ1-2, is EPEVTQTPSHQVTQMGQEVILRCVPISNHLYFYWYRQILGQKVEFLVSFYNNEISEKSEIFDDQFSVERPDGSNFTLKIRSTKLEDSAMYFCASSGTAYGYTFGSGTRLTVV.

This rearrangement joins TRBV15 to TRBJ2-7, with 7 bases aligning to TRBD1. Germline V gives CDR1 LNHNV, CDR2 YYDKDF (reference sequence). V gave up 3 bases and J gave up 6 bases; unmatched junction bases: 11. CDR3 size: 15 residues. In nucleotides, the CDR3 is TGTGCCACCAGCAGGGACAGGCCACGCTGGGGCGAGCAGTACTTC. Protein: CATSRDRPRWGEQYF.